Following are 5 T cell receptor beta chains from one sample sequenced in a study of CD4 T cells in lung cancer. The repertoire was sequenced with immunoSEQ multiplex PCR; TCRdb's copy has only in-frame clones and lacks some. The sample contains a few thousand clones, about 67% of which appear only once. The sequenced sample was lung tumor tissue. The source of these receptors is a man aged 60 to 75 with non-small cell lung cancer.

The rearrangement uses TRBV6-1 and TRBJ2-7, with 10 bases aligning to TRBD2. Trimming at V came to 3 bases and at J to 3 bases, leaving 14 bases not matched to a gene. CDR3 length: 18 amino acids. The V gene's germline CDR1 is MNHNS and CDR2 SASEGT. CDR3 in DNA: TGTGCCAGCAGTGACCCCAGCGGGAGGGCCGGAATGCGCTACGAGCAGTACGTC. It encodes CASSDPSGRAGMRYEQYV.

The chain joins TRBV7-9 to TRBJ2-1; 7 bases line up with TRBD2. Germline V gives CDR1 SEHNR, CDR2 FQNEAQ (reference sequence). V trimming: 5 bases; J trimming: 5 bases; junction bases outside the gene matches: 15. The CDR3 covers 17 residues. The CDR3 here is CASSPGSGPGGHNEQFF. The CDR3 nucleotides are TGTGCCAGCAGCCCAGGGAGCGGTCCGGGAGGCCACAATGAGCAGTTCTTC.

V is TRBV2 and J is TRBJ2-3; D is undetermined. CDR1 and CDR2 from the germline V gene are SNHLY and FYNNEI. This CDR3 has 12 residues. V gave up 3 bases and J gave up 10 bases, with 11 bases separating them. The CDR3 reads CASSDVRRSQYF. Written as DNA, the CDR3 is TGTGCCAGCAGTGACGTGCGTAGATCGCAGTATTTT.

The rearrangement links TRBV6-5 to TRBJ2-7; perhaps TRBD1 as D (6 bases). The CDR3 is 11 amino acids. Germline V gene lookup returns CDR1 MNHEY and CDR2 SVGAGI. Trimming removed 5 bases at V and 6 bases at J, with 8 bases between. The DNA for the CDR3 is TGTGCCAGCAGTACAGGGTTCGAGCAGTACTTC. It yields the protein CASSTGFEQYF.

CDR3 in amino acids: CASSPPTGVNEQFF. The CDR3 region has the DNA TGTGCCAGCAGTCCCCCGACAGGGGTCAATGAGCAGTTCTTC. The rearrangement uses TRBV28 and TRBJ2-1; 8 nucleotides match TRBD1. The germline V gene encodes CDR1 MDHEN and CDR2 SYDVKM. Trimming took 5 bases from V and 6 from J; bases not matched to a gene: 6. The CDR3 consists of 14 residues.